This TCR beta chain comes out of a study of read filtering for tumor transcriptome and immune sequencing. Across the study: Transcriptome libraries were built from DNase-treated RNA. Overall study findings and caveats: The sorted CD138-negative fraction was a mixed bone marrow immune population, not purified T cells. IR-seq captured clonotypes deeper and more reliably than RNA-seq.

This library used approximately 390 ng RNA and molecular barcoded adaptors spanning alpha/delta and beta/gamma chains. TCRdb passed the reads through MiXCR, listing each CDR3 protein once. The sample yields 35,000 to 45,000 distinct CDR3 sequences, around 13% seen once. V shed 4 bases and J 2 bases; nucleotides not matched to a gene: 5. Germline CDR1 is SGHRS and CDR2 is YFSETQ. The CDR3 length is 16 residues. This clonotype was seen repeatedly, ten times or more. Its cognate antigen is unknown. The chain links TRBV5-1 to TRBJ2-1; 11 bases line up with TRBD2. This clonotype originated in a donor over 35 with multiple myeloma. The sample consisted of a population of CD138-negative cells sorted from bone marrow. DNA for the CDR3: TGCGCCAGCAGCAAAGGGACTAGCGGCCCCTACAATGAGCAGTTCTTC. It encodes CASSKGTSGPYNEQFF.